Listed below are T cell receptor beta chains from one sample, sequenced in a study of T cell clonotyping in hematopoietic cell transplantation. Sequencing was performed with immunoSEQ multiplex PCR; in TCRdb, only in-frame clones are kept and a portion is missing. The sample contains about 36,000 clones, about 95% of which appear only once. The specimen comprised peripheral blood mononuclear cells, sampled before stem cell transplant. All receptors come from a man in his forties with chronic myeloid leukemia. Some clones in this sample may be carry-over from other donors' samples. CDR3s include the opening cysteine and the closing phenylalanine or tryptophan. Fields, in order: D gene, V gene, clone size, J gene, CDR3 DNA, CDR3 protein. A D gene is named only where the DNA matches it firmly. Clone size is stated in some rows and not others, as once, few, many or a class when expanded.

d_gene: .; v_gene: TRBV6-1; abundance: .; j_gene: TRBJ1-5; CDR3nt: TGTGCCAGCAGTGAAGCGCGGGACTTCCAGCCCCAGCATTTT; CDR3aa: CASSEARDFQPQHF
d_gene: .; v_gene: TRBV13; abundance: .; j_gene: TRBJ2-3; CDR3nt: TGTGCCAGCAGCTTAGCCCACCCCACAGATACGCAGTATTTT; CDR3aa: CASSLAHPTDTQYF
d_gene: TRBD1; v_gene: TRBV4-2; abundance: .; j_gene: TRBJ1-2; CDR3nt: TGTGCCAGCAGCCAAGATCAGGGACAGGGGAACTATGGCTACACCTTC; CDR3aa: CASSQDQGQGNYGYTF
d_gene: .; v_gene: TRBV6-1; abundance: .; j_gene: TRBJ1-2; CDR3nt: TGTGCCAGCAGTGAGCTGATTTTCCGGGACGGACATAACTATGGCTACACCTTC; CDR3aa: CASSELIFRDGHNYGYTF
d_gene: TRBD1; v_gene: TRBV27; abundance: .; j_gene: TRBJ1-4; CDR3nt: TGTGCCAGCAGACCAGGGGGCACTAATGAAAAACTGTTTTTT; CDR3aa: CASRPGGTNEKLFF
d_gene: .; v_gene: TRBV4-3; abundance: .; j_gene: TRBJ2-7; CDR3nt: TGCGCCAGCAGCCAAGATGTTCGGGGGCTGGGGACCTACGAGCAGTACTTC; CDR3aa: CASSQDVRGLGTYEQYF
d_gene: TRBD1; v_gene: TRBV5-1; abundance: once; j_gene: TRBJ1-6; CDR3nt: TGCGCCAGCAGCTTGGAGGGGGCGCGGAATTCACCCCTCCACTTT; CDR3aa: CASSLEGARNSPLHF
d_gene: .; v_gene: TRBV10-3; abundance: once; j_gene: TRBJ2-7; CDR3nt: TGTGCCATCAGTGAAACCCTGAATAGGGGCGAGCAGTACTTC; CDR3aa: CAISETLNRGEQYF
d_gene: .; v_gene: TRBV2; abundance: .; j_gene: TRBJ2-7; CDR3nt: TGTGCCAGCACCGGCGGTAGGGAAGGGGTCCGGCGCTTC; CDR3aa: CASTGGREGVRRF
d_gene: .; v_gene: TRBV28; abundance: .; j_gene: TRBJ1-2; CDR3nt: TGTGCCAGCAGTCCCCCGGCTAATGGGGGTGGCTACACCTTC; CDR3aa: CASSPPANGGGYTF
d_gene: TRBD2; v_gene: TRBV25-1; abundance: .; j_gene: TRBJ2-1; CDR3nt: TGTGCCAGCAGTGAATATCGGACTAGCGGGGTATGGTACAATGAGCAGTTCTTC; CDR3aa: CASSEYRTSGVWYNEQFF
d_gene: .; v_gene: TRBV6-1; abundance: .; j_gene: TRBJ1-1; CDR3nt: TGTGCCAGCAGTGTTTTGGGCTTTTTCTTT; CDR3aa: CASSVLGFFF
d_gene: .; v_gene: TRBV7-6; abundance: .; j_gene: TRBJ2-3; CDR3nt: TGTGCCAGCAGCTCCTGGGACAACACAGATACGCAGTATTTT; CDR3aa: CASSSWDNTDTQYF
d_gene: .; v_gene: TRBV28; abundance: once; j_gene: TRBJ2-7; CDR3nt: TGTGCCAGCAGTATTCCCCCGACGGGGGAGCAGTACTTC; CDR3aa: CASSIPPTGEQYF
d_gene: TRBD2; v_gene: TRBV6-5; abundance: .; j_gene: TRBJ2-5; CDR3nt: TGTGCCAGCAGCCCTCGACTAGCGAGGCAAGAGACCCAGTACTTC; CDR3aa: CASSPRLARQETQYF